The 26 T cell receptor beta chains below were found in one sample sequenced in a study of T cell changes during pregnancy in multiple sclerosis. Sequencing used immunoSEQ multiplex PCR; TCRdb keeps in-frame clones, though not all of them. This sample has 45,000 to 50,000 clones, with about 90% found just once. Specimen: CD4+ T cells from peripheral blood mononuclear cells, collected in the second trimester of pregnancy. Every receptor here comes from a female donor in good health, enrolled as a control in a pregnancy study.

The rearrangement uses TRBV7-2 and TRBJ2-5, with TRBD2 matching 13 bases. Germline CDR1 and CDR2: SGHTA and FQGNSA. This CDR3 contains 18 residues. With V trimmed by 2 bases and J by 2 bases, 8 bases remained unmatched. CDR3 sequence: CASSLRLAGGTKQETQYF. The CDR3 coding sequence is TGTGCCAGCAGCTTACGACTAGCGGGGGGTACAAAACAAGAGACCCAGTACTTC.

The chain joins TRBV6-5 to TRBJ1-5; 8 bases line up with TRBD1. The length of the CDR3 is 14 residues. The germline CDR1 and CDR2 sequences are MNHEY and SVGAGI. V was clipped by 8 bases and J by 5 bases; unmatched bases: 8. The chain's CDR3 is CASQMDRDDQPQHF. The CDR3, as DNA: TGTGCCAGCCAGATGGACAGGGACGATCAGCCCCAGCATTTT.

This CDR3 is CASSLRSGETQYF. The CDR3 DNA is TGTGCCAGCAGCTTACGTTCGGGGGAGACCCAGTACTTC. The chain couples TRBV7-2 to TRBJ2-5; tentatively, D is TRBD2 (5 bases). Trimming shortened V by 2 bases and J by 5 bases, and 9 bases separated the two germline ends. CDR3 length: 13 residues. Germline CDR1 is SGHTA and CDR2 is FQGNSA. Full variable domain (rest looked up from reference TRBV7-2 and TRBJ2-5): GAGVSQSPSNKVTEKGKDVELRCDPISGHTALYWYRQSLGQGLEFLIYFQGNSAPDKSGLPSDRFSAERTGGSVSTLTIQRTQQEDSAVYLCASSLRSGETQYFGPGTRLLVL.

This clone was seen once. In DNA, the CDR3 is TGCGCCAGCAGCCAAGAACCCCTATCGAGCTCCTACAATGAGCAGTTCTTC. This codes for CASSQEPLSSSYNEQFF. The gene calls are TRBV4-1 and TRBJ2-1; no definite D call. The CDR3 sequence is 17 residues long. Germline lookup yields CDR1 MGHRA and CDR2 YSYEKL. Trimming cost V 0 bases and J 0 bases, with 12 bases left between them.

J is TRBJ1-2 and V is TRBV5-1, with 9 bases identical to TRBD1. With V trimmed by 0 bases and J by 1 base, 10 bases remained unmatched. This CDR3 comprises 18 residues. Germline CDR1 SGHRS, CDR2 YFSETQ. Here the CDR3 reads CASSLDAGQGIVNYGYTF. CDR3 DNA sequence: TGCGCCAGCAGCTTGGATGCCGGACAGGGGATCGTTAACTATGGCTACACCTTC.

The V call is TRBV4-3, the J call TRBJ1-5; D unresolved. The germline CDR1 and CDR2 sequences are LGHNA and YSLEER. Trimming cost V 1 base and J 1 base, with 11 bases left between them. The CDR3 is 16 residues long. DNA for the CDR3: TGCGCCAGCAGCCAAGGGCGGGCGTCAAGCAATCAGCCCCAGCATTTT. Protein product: CASSQGRASSNQPQHF.

The chain employs TRBV5-1 and TRBJ1-1; D possibly corresponds to TRBD1 (6 bases). This CDR3 contains 13 residues. The germline CDR1 and CDR2 sequences are SGHRS and YFSETQ. The V end lost 5 bases, the J end lost 4 bases, and 12 bases lay between the germline ends. CDR3 amino acids: CASSREGVTEAFF. In DNA form, the CDR3 reads TGCGCCAGCAGTAGGGAGGGGGTCACTGAAGCTTTCTTT.

The rearrangement uses TRBV6-1 and TRBJ2-5; 8 bases agree with TRBD2. Germline V CDR1 and CDR2: MNHNS, SASEGT. The V gene end was trimmed by 4 bases and the J gene end by 4 bases; junction bases not matched to a gene: 8. The CDR3 has 15 residues. The CDR3 here is CASSAWRGVSETQYF. CDR3 DNA: TGTGCCAGCAGTGCTTGGCGGGGGGTCTCAGAGACCCAGTACTTC.

The rearrangement links TRBV27 to TRBJ1-1, with TRBD1 matching over 7 bases. J lost 3 bases, V lost 3 bases, and 4 bases had no gene match. Per the germline V gene, CDR1 is MNHEY and CDR2 is SMNVEV (reference sequence). This CDR3 region has 14 residues. CDR3 residues: CASSLGQRHTEAFF. DNA for the CDR3: TGTGCCAGCAGTTTGGGACAGCGCCACACTGAAGCTTTCTTT.

This clone was picked up one time. This chain joins TRBV19 and TRBJ1-2; unclear D gene. Germline V gene lookup returns CDR1 LNHDA and CDR2 SQIVND (reference sequence). This CDR3 comprises 14 residues. V lost 5 bases, J lost 8 bases, and 18 bases lay in between. The CDR3 sequence: CASSLSGLTGGYTF. Here the CDR3 DNA reads TGTGCCAGTAGTCTATCCGGCCTCACGGGAGGCTACACCTTC.

This chain links TRBV19 with TRBJ1-1; 9 bases are shared with TRBD1. The CDR3 has 15 amino acids. Germline V gene lookup returns CDR1 LNHDA and CDR2 SQIVND (reference sequence). The V gene end was trimmed by 9 bases and the J gene end by 0 bases; junction bases not matched to a gene: 8. CDR3 coding DNA: TGTGCCAGCTCGGACAGGGGAAACATGAACACTGAAGCTTTCTTT. Translated, it gives CASSDRGNMNTEAFF.

The chain carries TRBV30 and TRBJ1-4; D unclear. V gave up 2 bases and J gave up 5 bases, with 9 bases separating them. This CDR3 spans 13 amino acids. Looked up from germline, CDR1 is GTSNPN and CDR2 is SVGIG (reference sequence). CDR3 sequence: CAWSNGKNEKLFF. DNA for the CDR3: TGTGCCTGGAGTAATGGCAAGAATGAAAAACTGTTTTTT.

The J gene is TRBJ1-1, the V gene TRBV7-9; D unresolved. Germline V CDR1 and CDR2: SEHNR, FQNEAQ (reference sequence). V was clipped by 4 bases and J by 4 bases, with 16 bases between them. The CDR3 sequence is 15 residues long. CDR3 residues: CASSSVEPPATEAFF. The CDR3 DNA reads as TGTGCCAGCAGCTCGGTGGAGCCTCCTGCCACTGAAGCTTTCTTT.

This rearrangement joins TRBV11-3 to TRBJ1-2; the D is unclear. Germline lookup yields CDR1 SGHNT and CDR2 YENEEA. The CDR3 sequence is 16 residues long. Trimming cost V 5 bases and J 0 bases, with 16 bases left between them. The chain's CDR3 is CASSLEGSSANYGYTF. CDR3 DNA sequence: TGTGCCAGCAGCCTCGAAGGGAGCAGCGCTAACTATGGCTACACCTTC.

The gene calls are TRBV7-3 and TRBJ2-2; a weak D match, TRBD1 (5 bases). This CDR3 has 16 residues. The germline CDR1 and CDR2 sequences are SGHTA and FQGTGA. The germline V and J ends were trimmed by 0 bases and 3 bases, with 11 bases remaining between them. The DNA for the CDR3 is TGTGCCAGCAGCTTAACGGTCCGCAGGGACACCGGGGAGCTGTTTTTT. Amino acid sequence: CASSLTVRRDTGELFF.

V is TRBV15 and J is TRBJ1-1; tentatively, D is TRBD1 (6 bases). V dropped 0 bases and J dropped 0 bases, with 8 bases sitting between them. The CDR3 is 15 residues long. Germline-derived CDR1 and CDR2 are LNHNV and YYDKDF (reference sequence). CDR3 amino acids: CATSRDGQLNTEAFF. In DNA form, the CDR3 reads TGTGCCACCAGCAGAGATGGACAGTTGAACACTGAAGCTTTCTTT.

The rearrangement joins TRBV19 to TRBJ1-2; weak D call: TRBD1 (6 bases). The CDR3 has 15 amino acids. Trimming stripped 5 bases from V and 4 bases from J, with 17 bases between. Germline CDR1 is LNHDA and CDR2 is SQIVND (reference sequence). The CDR3 nucleotides are TGTGCCAGTAGTGTTGGACAGCCCACCCTCTATGGCTACACCTTC. This sequence encodes CASSVGQPTLYGYTF.

V gene TRBV27 combines with J gene TRBJ1-4; 7 positions agree with TRBD1. J lost 2 bases, V lost 6 bases, and 3 bases had no gene match. This CDR3 region has 14 residues. Germline lookup yields CDR1 MNHEY and CDR2 SMNVEV (reference sequence). Written as DNA, the CDR3 is TGTGCCAGCAGGAAACAGGGGACTAATGAAAAACTGTTTTTT. This codes for CASRKQGTNEKLFF.

The genes are TRBV29-1 and TRBJ1-2, with a possible D match to TRBD1 (6 bases). Trimming removed 0 bases at V and 8 bases at J, with 13 bases between. The CDR3 sequence is 13 residues long. Germline CDR1 and CDR2: SQVTM and ANQGSEA. The DNA of the CDR3 is TGCAGCGTTGAAGAAGGGGGGGGATGGGGCTACACCTTC. Encoded protein: CSVEEGGGWGYTF.

The chain uses TRBV6-5 and TRBJ1-1; TRBD1 matches at 7 bases. CDR3 length: 14 residues. V was pared by 5 bases and J by 11 bases, with 14 bases of the junction left unmatched. Germline V gene sequence: CDR1 MNHEY, CDR2 SVGAGI. The CDR3: CASSQGQPHWRAFF. The CDR3 region has the DNA TGTGCCAGCAGTCAGGGACAGCCTCATTGGCGGGCTTTCTTT.

Concerning this clone itself: The junction departs from the called germline gene at one end, perhaps through a read error. The chain carries TRBV7-7 and TRBJ2-5; the match to TRBD2 covers 12 bases. Germline V CDR1 and CDR2: SSHAT, FNYEAQ (reference sequence). There are 16 residues in the CDR3. CDR3 DNA sequence: TGTGCTAGCAGTTCGACTAGCGGGGGTTCAGGGGAGACCCAGTACTTC. Encoded protein: CASSSTSGGSGETQYF.

The chain is built from TRBV4-3 and TRBJ2-2; TRBD1 agrees at 7 bases. The germline V gene encodes CDR1 LGHNA and CDR2 YSLEER. The CDR3 consists of 18 residues. With 0 bases clipped from V and 0 bases from J, the junction kept 7 bases outside the gene matches. The CDR3 spells CASSQDLTGTANTGELFF. The CDR3 DNA reads as TGCGCCAGCAGCCAAGATCTGACCGGGACAGCGAACACCGGGGAGCTGTTTTTT.

The J gene is TRBJ2-5, the V gene TRBV7-2, with 7 bases fitting TRBD1. Germline assignment: CDR1 SGHTA and CDR2 FQGNSA. The CDR3 is 14 amino acids. After removal of 5 bases from V and 5 bases from J, the junction contained 8 bases not matched to a gene. CDR3 coding DNA: TGTGCCAGCAGCCGCACACGGGGACAGGAGACCCAGTACTTC. It specifies CASSRTRGQETQYF.

The chain uses TRBV7-2 and TRBJ1-2, with 10 bases that match TRBD1. Trimming at V came to 5 bases and at J to 8 bases, leaving 8 bases not matched to a gene. The germline V gene has CDR1 SGHTA and CDR2 FQGNSA. The CDR3 has 14 amino acids. CDR3 protein: CASSPAGTGEGYTF. The CDR3 DNA reads TGTGCCAGCAGCCCCGCCGGGACAGGGGAGGGCTACACCTTC.

In regard to this clone: One end of the junction does not line up with germline, which may come from a read error. The chain has TRBV6-6 and TRBJ1-1; 7 bases align to TRBD1. The CDR3 sequence is 13 residues long. Germline CDR1 is MNHNY and CDR2 is SVGAGI (reference sequence). CDR3 in amino acids: CASSTPDRNEFLF. CDR3 in DNA: TGTGCCAGCAGTACCCCGGACAGGAACGAGTTTTTATTT.

This chain uses TRBV18 with TRBJ1-2, with 8 bases identical to TRBD1. CDR1 and CDR2 from the germline V gene are KGHSH and LQKENI. V gave up 6 bases and J gave up 8 bases; unmatched junction bases: 11. The CDR3 is 14 amino acids. The CDR3 reads CASSLDRVGNGYTF. As DNA, the CDR3 is TGTGCCAGCTCCCTGGACAGGGTCGGGAACGGCTACACCTTC. The whole variable domain, remainder taken from reference TRBV18 and TRBJ1-2, is NAGVMQNPRHLVRRRGQEARLRCSPMKGHSHVYWYRQLPEEGLKFMVYLQKENIIDESGMPKERFSAEFPKEGPSILRIQQVVRGDSAAYFCASSLDRVGNGYTFGSGTRLTVV.